This TCR beta chain is drawn from a study of long-term antiretroviral therapy in people with HIV. Germline V gives CDR1 SGHRS, CDR2 YFSETQ. With 1 base clipped from V and 13 bases from J, the junction kept 11 bases outside the gene matches. The CDR3 covers 16 residues. Treatment locations for all participants with HIV were in the United States. Researchers ran immunoSEQ v3.0 at survey level. The assay was immunoSEQ multiplex PCR, and TCRdb's table has in-frame clones only and misses some. The sample has over 40,000 clones, about 95% seen once. Broader study findings: Repertoires from HIV showed CDR3 length ranges narrower than those of controls.

As to this clone: No antigen is known for it.

This receptor was taken from a man between 25 and 39 years old with HIV. The J gene is TRBJ1-6, the V gene TRBV5-1; 10 nucleotides agree with TRBD1. Sample: unsorted PBMCs, taken 9 to 9.5 years after starting antiretroviral therapy. The CDR3 bases are TGCGCCAGCAGCTTGATCCCCGGGACAGGGGTGTCGCCCCTCCACTTT. It encodes CASSLIPGTGVSPLHF.